These 30 T cell receptor beta chains were all obtained from the same sample, sequenced in a study of cytomegalovirus exposure and HLA in healthy donors. This table comes from immunoSEQ multiplex PCR, and its TCRdb copy is limited to in-frame clones, with some not included. The sample has 150,000 to 200,000 clones, roughly 84% seen once. The sample was PBMCs. These receptors all come from a man aged 25-45 years in good health and CMV-seropositive.

The chain joins TRBV9 to TRBJ2-3; 7 bases agree with TRBD2. The CDR3 runs 15 residues. V lost 1 base and J lost 1; bases outside the gene matches: 3. CDR1 is SGDLS and CDR2 is YYNGEE in the germline V gene. Here the CDR3 reads CASSVPSGRTDTQYF. The CDR3, as DNA: TGTGCCAGCAGCGTACCTAGCGGACGCACAGATACGCAGTATTTT.

The chain links TRBV19 to TRBJ2-5; TRBD2 aligns across 14 bases. The V gene's germline CDR1 is LNHDA and CDR2 SQIVND (reference sequence). This CDR3 comprises 17 residues. Germline trimming cut 5 bases from V and 0 bases from J; bases unmatched to any gene: 5. The DNA of the CDR3 is TGTGCCAGTAGTCCGGGACTAGCGGGGGACTACCAAGAGACCCAGTACTTC. As protein: CASSPGLAGDYQETQYF.

The CDR3 protein is CATRRGAGGNNSPLHF. The CDR3 DNA follows: TGTGCCACTCGTCGCGGAGCAGGGGGAAATAATTCACCCCTCCACTTT. The chain joins TRBV19 to TRBJ1-6, with 7 bases that match TRBD1. Germline CDR1 LNHDA, CDR2 SQIVND (reference sequence). This CDR3 region has 16 residues. Unmatched junction bases numbered 14, after V lost 10 bases and J lost 5 bases. Full variable domain (missing parts from reference TRBV19 and TRBJ1-6): DGGITQSPKYLFRKEGQNVTLSCEQNLNHDAMYWYRQDPGQGLRLIYYSQIVNDFQKGDIAEGYSVSREKKESFPLTVTSAQKNPTAFYLCATRRGAGGNNSPLHFGNGTRLTVT.

The CDR3 protein is CASKTGPYHTPGYEQYF. The CDR3, as DNA: TGTGCCAGCAAGACCGGGCCGTACCACACCCCAGGGTACGAGCAGTACTTC. The chain uses TRBV28 and TRBJ2-7; possible D gene TRBD1, 5 bases. The CDR3 has 17 residues. With 7 bases removed from V and 4 bases from J, the gap between germline ends came to 26 bases. Germline V gene sequence: CDR1 MDHEN, CDR2 SYDVKM.

The chain couples TRBV27 to TRBJ2-7; 8 nucleotides line up with TRBD2. Germline V lookup: CDR1 MNHEY, CDR2 SMNVEV (reference sequence). The length of the CDR3 is 17 residues. V gave up 5 bases and J gave up 4 bases; unmatched junction bases: 16. The chain's CDR3 is CASSLRTSPSSGYEQYF. CDR3 coding DNA: TGTGCCAGCAGTCTTAGGACTAGCCCATCCTCGGGGTACGAGCAGTACTTC.

This rearrangement joins TRBV7-6 to TRBJ2-7; unclear D gene. V shed 5 bases and J shed 5 bases, with 16 bases lying between them. The germline V gene has CDR1 SGHVS and CDR2 FNYEAQ. There are 14 residues in the CDR3. The chain's CDR3 is CASSPSSPVHEQYF. CDR3 coding DNA: TGTGCCAGCAGCCCTTCCTCCCCAGTCCACGAGCAGTACTTC.

This chain joins TRBV5-1 and TRBJ2-7; the D is unclear. The V and J ends lost 0 bases and 2 bases respectively, with 12 bases between them. CDR1 is SGHRS and CDR2 is YFSETQ in the germline V gene. This CDR3 has 15 residues. The CDR3: CASSLAPQKTYEQYF. The CDR3 region has the DNA TGCGCCAGCAGCTTGGCCCCACAAAAGACCTACGAGCAGTACTTC.

V usage is TRBV28 and J usage is TRBJ1-2, with TRBD1 as a possible D gene (5 bases). This CDR3 region has 13 residues. Germline loops: CDR1 MDHEN, CDR2 SYDVKM. Deletions cut 3 bases from V and 3 bases from J, with 8 bases between. The chain's CDR3 is CASSFGGDYGYTF. CDR3 bases: TGTGCCAGCAGTTTTGGAGGGGACTATGGCTACACCTTC.

J is TRBJ1-1 and V is TRBV30; D unclear. V gave up 2 bases and J gave up 7 bases, with 11 bases separating them. The CDR3 sequence is 12 residues long. Germline V CDR1 and CDR2: GTSNPN, SVGIG (reference sequence). The CDR3, as DNA: TGTGCCTGGAGTACTACCCATAGTGAAGCTTTCTTT. It translates to CAWSTTHSEAFF.

This clone was observed a handful of times. V gene TRBV9 combines with J gene TRBJ1-5; no definite D call. CDR1 and CDR2 from the germline V gene are SGDLS and YYNGEE. This CDR3 has 14 residues. Trimming took off 3 bases at V and 2 bases at J, with 9 bases between the two ends. The CDR3 DNA reads TGTGCCAGCAGCGACGGGGAACGCAATCAGCCCCAGCATTTT. Protein product: CASSDGERNQPQHF.

The gene calls are TRBV7-3 and TRBJ2-7; the match to TRBD2 covers 7 bases. The germline V gene has CDR1 SGHTA and CDR2 FQGTGA. CDR3 length: 14 residues. The V segment lost 5 bases and the J segment 2 bases; nucleotides outside the gene matches: 6. The CDR3 loop reads CASSPTGGAYEQYF. DNA of the CDR3: TGTGCCAGCAGCCCAACGGGGGGAGCCTACGAGCAGTACTTC.

This sequence joins TRBV5-5 and TRBJ1-5; no firm D call. The germline V and J ends were trimmed by 1 base and 1 base, with 6 bases remaining between them. The CDR3 covers 14 residues. Per the germline V gene, CDR1 is SGHKS and CDR2 is YYEKEE (reference sequence). This CDR3 reads CASSLTGSNQPQHF. Here the CDR3 DNA reads TGTGCCAGCAGCTTGACCGGGAGCAATCAGCCCCAGCATTTT.

This clone was seen only once. The chain has TRBV5-1 and TRBJ2-1; 9 nucleotides agree with TRBD2. CDR3 size: 16 residues. V lost 2 bases and J lost 2; bases outside the gene matches: 5. In germline, CDR1 is SGHRS, CDR2 YFSETQ. CDR3 DNA sequence: TGCGCCAGCAGCTTTGGCGGGGGGGTCGCCTACAATGAGCAGTTCTTC. Its translation: CASSFGGGVAYNEQFF.

V gene TRBV5-5 combines with J gene TRBJ1-2, with 12 positions matching TRBD1. This CDR3 has 14 residues. CDR1 is SGHKS and CDR2 is YYEKEE in the germline V gene (reference sequence). Trimming took 1 base from V and 7 from J; bases not matched to a gene: 2. The CDR3 sequence: CASSLRDRGLGYTF. The CDR3 region has the DNA TGTGCCAGCAGCTTGAGGGACAGGGGGCTTGGCTACACCTTC.

This chain links TRBV6-6 with TRBJ2-1; D is unclear. The CDR3 contains 12 residues. Germline V gene lookup returns CDR1 MNHNY and CDR2 SVGAGI (reference sequence). Trimming took 5 bases from V and 4 from J, leaving 6 bases between them. The DNA of the CDR3 is TGTGCCAGCAGTGCCTATTACAATGAGCAGTTCTTC. As protein: CASSAYYNEQFF.

V is TRBV2 and J is TRBJ2-5, with TRBD2 matching over 11 bases. Losses at the gene ends were 6 bases for V and 2 bases for J; bases not matched to a gene: 8. The germline CDR1 and CDR2 sequences are SNHLY and FYNNEI. The CDR3 sequence is 16 residues long. The CDR3 region is CASRATSGGLQETQYF. The CDR3 DNA is TGTGCCAGCAGGGCCACTAGCGGGGGTCTACAAGAGACCCAGTACTTC. Full variable domain (remainder filled in from reference TRBV2 and TRBJ2-5): EPEVTQTPSHQVTQMGQEVILRCVPISNHLYFYWYRQILGQKVEFLVSFYNNEISEKSEIFDDQFSVERPDGSNFTLKIRSTKLEDSAMYFCASRATSGGLQETQYFGPGTRLLVL.

The gene calls are TRBV19 and TRBJ2-7, with a weak D call TRBD1 (5 bases). The germline V and J ends were trimmed by 0 bases and 4 bases, with 10 bases remaining between them. Per the germline V gene, CDR1 is LNHDA and CDR2 is SQIVND (reference sequence). This CDR3 region has 14 residues. The CDR3 loop is CASSIEAGWYEQYF. The DNA of the CDR3 is TGTGCCAGTAGTATAGAGGCAGGGTGGTACGAGCAGTACTTC.

The CDR3 sequence is CSVVPQQGDTQYF. For the CDR3, the DNA is TGCAGCGTTGTACCTCAACAGGGAGATACGCAGTATTTT. The J gene is TRBJ2-3, the V gene TRBV29-1, with TRBD1 as a possible D gene (6 bases). Germline CDR1 SQVTM, CDR2 ANQGSEA. The CDR3 spans 13 residues. Trimming shortened V by 4 bases and J by 5 bases, and 13 bases separated the two germline ends.

The V call is TRBV5-6, the J call TRBJ1-1, with 7 bases aligning to TRBD1. Unmatched junction bases numbered 12, after V lost 1 base and J lost 3 bases. The germline gives CDR1 SGHDT, CDR2 YYEEEE. This CDR3 has 17 amino acids. The CDR3 DNA sequence: TGTGCCAGCAGCTTGTTTGCGGAGAGGGGGCTAGACACTGAAGCTTTCTTT. This codes for CASSLFAERGLDTEAFF.

The CDR3 here is CASSPATGMNTEAFF. The CDR3, as DNA: TGCGCCAGCAGCCCAGCAACAGGGATGAACACTGAAGCTTTCTTT. The V call is TRBV4-1, the J call TRBJ1-1; maybe TRBD1 (6 bases). The CDR3 covers 15 residues. Germline V gene sequence: CDR1 MGHRA, CDR2 YSYEKL. Trimming took 4 bases from V and 0 from J, leaving 12 bases between them.

This chain uses TRBV5-4 with TRBJ2-1; 9 positions match TRBD1. The ends lost 2 bases at V and 6 bases at J; junction bases unmatched: 0. The CDR3 covers 13 residues. CDR1 is SGHNT, CDR2 YYREEE, per germline (reference sequence). The CDR3 loop is CASSLQGANEQFF. The CDR3 DNA follows: TGTGCCAGCAGCTTACAGGGGGCCAATGAGCAGTTCTTC. The entire variable domain, with the rest obtained from reference TRBV5-4 and TRBJ2-1, is as follows: ETGVTQSPTHLIKTRGQQVTLRCSSQSGHNTVSWYQQALGQGPQFIFQYYREEENGRGNFPPRFSGLQFPNYSSELNVNALELDDSALYLCASSLQGANEQFFGPGTRLTVL.

Turning to this clone: The germline gene is not matched at one end of the junction; a read error may be the cause. The J gene is TRBJ2-7, the V gene TRBV2; TRBD2 might be the D (6 bases). The CDR3 length is 12 residues. The germline gives CDR1 SNHLY, CDR2 FYNNEI. This CDR3 reads CAGARDSDEQYF. The CDR3 nucleotides are TGTGCCGGGGCCCGGGACTCCGACGAGCAGTACTTC.

The chain employs TRBV7-8 and TRBJ2-3, with TRBD2 matching over 11 bases. The junction had 9 bases not matched to a gene; V was cut back by 4 bases and J by 3 bases. Germline V gene data show CDR1 as SGHVS and CDR2 as FQNEAQ. The CDR3 is 17 residues long. CDR3 sequence: CASSSRLAGTGTDTQYF. The CDR3 DNA is TGTGCCAGCAGCTCCCGACTAGCGGGAACTGGAACAGATACGCAGTATTTT.

CDR3 nucleotide sequence: TGTGCCAGTAGTCCACAGACAAGCTCCTACGAGCAGTACTTC. As protein: CASSPQTSSYEQYF. V usage is TRBV19 and J usage is TRBJ2-7; D not resolved. Trimming took 5 bases from V and 0 from J, leaving 11 bases between them. Germline V gene lookup returns CDR1 LNHDA and CDR2 SQIVND (reference sequence). The CDR3 consists of 14 residues.

CDR3 sequence reads: CASSQEFEGTDTQYF. The CDR3 coding sequence is TGTGCCAGCAGCCAAGAGTTCGAGGGAACAGATACGCAGTATTTT. This sequence joins TRBV4-2 and TRBJ2-3, with D perhaps matching TRBD2 (5 bases). The V gene's germline CDR1 is LGHNA and CDR2 YNFKEQ. V dropped 0 bases and J dropped 3 bases, with 10 bases sitting between them. This CDR3 spans 15 amino acids.

V is TRBV7-3 and J is TRBJ1-2; D remains ambiguous. Germline V lookup: CDR1 SGHTA, CDR2 FQGTGA. The CDR3 totals 13 residues. Trimming pared 0 bases from V and 4 bases from J, leaving 6 bases between. DNA of the CDR3: TGTGCCAGCAGCTTAACGTCGGTCTATGGCTACACCTTC. It yields the protein CASSLTSVYGYTF.

The chain links TRBV11-2 to TRBJ1-2; weak D call: TRBD1 (6 bases). CDR3 length equals 14 residues. Germline CDR1 is SGHAT and CDR2 is FQNNGV. Deletions cut 6 bases from V and 6 bases from J, with 17 bases between. CDR3 nucleotide sequence: TGTGCCAGCAGTTTCGGGGGGCAACACAATGGCTACACCTTC. Encoded protein: CASSFGGQHNGYTF.

At least ten counts were recorded for this clone. The chain links TRBV2 to TRBJ1-2; tentative D call: TRBD1 (6 bases). This CDR3 is built from 13 residues. The ends were cut back, 10 bases at V and 4 bases at J, with 16 bases in the middle. CDR1 is SNHLY and CDR2 is FYNNEI in the germline V gene. CDR3 protein: CATLQGLGYGYTF. The CDR3 DNA reads as TGTGCCACCTTACAGGGCCTCGGCTATGGCTACACCTTC.

This clone was seen a single time. The chain is built from TRBV7-3 and TRBJ2-3; D is unresolved. The CDR3 extends over 13 amino acids. V dropped 4 bases and J dropped 6 bases, with 11 bases sitting between them. The germline CDR1 and CDR2 sequences are SGHTA and FQGTGA. CDR3 DNA: TGTGCCAGCAGCTCCCCGTCCGGGGATACGCAGTATTTT. Translating gives CASSSPSGDTQYF.

In nucleotides, the CDR3 is TGTGCCAGCAGTTACGCATCCCTCGGGGGGCACTACGAGCAGTACTTC. Its translation is CASSYASLGGHYEQYF. The genes are TRBV6-6 and TRBJ2-7; D may be TRBD2 (7 bases). The CDR3 sequence is 16 residues long. Germline CDR1 and CDR2: MNHNY and SVGAGI (reference sequence). V was clipped by 2 bases and J by 3 bases, with 17 bases between them.